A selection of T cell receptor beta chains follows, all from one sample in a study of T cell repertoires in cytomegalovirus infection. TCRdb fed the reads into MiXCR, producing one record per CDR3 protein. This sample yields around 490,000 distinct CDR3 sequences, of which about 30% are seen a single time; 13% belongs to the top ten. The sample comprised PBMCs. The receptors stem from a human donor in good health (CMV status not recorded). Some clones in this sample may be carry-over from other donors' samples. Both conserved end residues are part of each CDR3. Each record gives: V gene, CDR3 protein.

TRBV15	CATSRSPGPADTGELFF
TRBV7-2	CASSLPGDRRNYEQYF
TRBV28	CASSYRSNEQFF
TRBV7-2	CASSPNSGSSYNEQFF
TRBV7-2	CASNPGRASGRNEQFF
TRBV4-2	CASSSRTFPYEQYF
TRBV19	CASRKGLAGAEKTQYF
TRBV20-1	CSARTTTGSNQPQHF
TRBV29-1	CSVVGTSGSVAYEQYF
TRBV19	CASRVTGGVNQPQHF
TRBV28	CASISGGNQPQHF
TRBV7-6	CASSPIGRGEKLFF
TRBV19	CASAFQQGARNERFF
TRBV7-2	CASSLVGAGTQETQYF
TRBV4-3	CASSQMGLKLRGYTF
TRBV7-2	CASSPWGGRADNEQFF
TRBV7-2	CASSLGVFQETQYF
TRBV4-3	CASSQDRNGNTIYF
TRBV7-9	CASSPAVAGYTF
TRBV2	CASISRDTQYF
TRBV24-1	CATSDLGTAGELFF
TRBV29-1	CSVGQGTYTDTQYF
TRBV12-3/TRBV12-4	CASSWAGGPRTDTQYF
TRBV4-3	CASSQAQGVNTEAFF
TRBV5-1	CASSQGWGAASGAKTQYF
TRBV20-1	CSARAGANEQYF
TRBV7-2	CASSLGAGRGHGQPQHF
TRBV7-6	CASSSGGTRTEAFF
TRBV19	CASTSRTGGIRFQPQHF
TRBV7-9	CASSSGTGLGYTF
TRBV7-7	CASSAGTGGTGELFF
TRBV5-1	CASSLYRAGTYNEQFF
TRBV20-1	CSGQGMPQETQYF
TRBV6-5	CASRIDRGPVNTEAFF
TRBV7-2	CASSLGGTSTDTQYF
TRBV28	CASRVSRGDSGNTIYF
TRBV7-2	CASSPPGEGKRQFF
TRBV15	CATSRDQGFSSYEQYF